The rows below give T cell receptor beta chains drawn from one sample of a study of blood T cell repertoires in COVID-19. Profiled with immunoSEQ multiplex PCR; TCRdb holds only in-frame clones, not every one. The sample has 95,000 to 100,000 clones; 70% to 85% are singletons. The sample comprised peripheral blood. These receptors were taken from a human donor in a cohort sampled during active COVID-19. CDR3s include the opening cysteine and the closing phenylalanine or tryptophan. The D gene is left open where the match is weak. The size field is filled for only some rows; it gives once, few, many or a size class.

d_call,j_call,clone_size,v_call,cdr3_nt,cdr3_aa
TRBD2,TRBJ2-2,-,TRBV11-2,TGTGCCAGCAGCTTGACTAGCGGGGGGGCTCCCGGGGAGCTGTTTTTT,CASSLTSGGAPGELFF
-,TRBJ2-3,-,TRBV7-9,TGTGCCAGCGGTAAAGGGTCGCAGGGGACCCCAGATACGCAGTATTTT,CASGKGSQGTPDTQYF
TRBD2,TRBJ2-5,-,TRBV7-8,TGTGCCAGCAGCCCGCAGGGACTAGCGGAAGAGACCCAGTACTTC,CASSPQGLAEETQYF
TRBD2,TRBJ2-2,-,TRBV7-3,TGTGCCAGCAGCGGGGAGAGAGGACTAGCGCGAAACACCGGGGAGCTGTTTTTT,CASSGERGLARNTGELFF
-,TRBJ2-3,-,TRBV10-3,TGTGCCATCAGTGATTCCACAGGGCTCCCAGATACGCAGTATTTT,CAISDSTGLPDTQYF
TRBD2,TRBJ2-3,-,TRBV9,TGTGCCAGCAGCGCCACCGGTAGCGGGGGGGGAGATACGCAGTATTTT,CASSATGSGGGDTQYF
-,TRBJ1-1,few,TRBV19,TGTGCCAGTAGTATGATCGGGGGCACTGAAGCTTTCTTT,CASSMIGGTEAFF
-,TRBJ1-1,-,TRBV6-5,TGTGCCAGCAGTTACCGAGGGTCTGAAGCTTTCTTT,CASSYRGSEAFF
TRBD2,TRBJ2-3,once,TRBV5-1,TGCGCCAGCAGCTTGGGACTAGCGGGAGGACCCACAGATACGCAGTATTTT,CASSLGLAGGPTDTQYF
TRBD1,TRBJ2-7,-,TRBV6-5,TGTGCCACGGACAGGGGGCTCTACGAGCAGTACTTC,CATDRGLYEQYF
TRBD2,TRBJ2-1,-,TRBV4-3,TGCGCCAGCAGCCAAGAATCGGCTAGCGGGACCTACAATGAGCAGTTCTTC,CASSQESASGTYNEQFF
TRBD1,TRBJ1-2,-,TRBV5-4,TGTGCCAGCAGCAGTCGACAGGGACCCTATGGCTACACCTTC,CASSSRQGPYGYTF
TRBD2,TRBJ2-1,-,TRBV7-8,TGTGCCAGCAGACCCACCGGGGGTGGGAGGGCCCTCTACAATGAGCAGTTCTTC,CASRPTGGGRALYNEQFF
TRBD2,TRBJ2-1,-,TRBV23-1,TGCGCCAGCAGTCAATCCCGGGGTAGCGGGACACCCCACAATGAGCAGTTCTTC,CASSQSRGSGTPHNEQFF
-,TRBJ2-7,-,TRBV18,TGTGCCAGCTCACCACTGGGGCCGAACTACGAGCAGTACTTC,CASSPLGPNYEQYF
-,TRBJ2-7,-,TRBV6-1,TGTGCCAGCAGTGAAGCGCGGGACAGATTCTACGAGCAGTACTTC,CASSEARDRFYEQYF
-,TRBJ1-4,-,TRBV7-2,TGTGCCAGCAGCAGGGGTCTGGGAGAAAAACTGTTTTTT,CASSRGLGEKLFF
-,TRBJ1-4,-,TRBV7-9,TGTGCCAGCAGCTTATGGCAGGGAGGTGAAAAACTGTTTTTT,CASSLWQGGEKLFF
TRBD1,TRBJ1-1,-,TRBV11-2,TGTGCCAGCAGTTCACAGGGGGGAAACACTGAAGCTTTCTTT,CASSSQGGNTEAFF
TRBD1,TRBJ1-1,few,TRBV12-3/TRBV12-4,TGTGCCAGCGGGACAGGAGGGAACACTGAAGCTTTCTTT,CASGTGGNTEAFF
-,TRBJ1-3,-,TRBV3-1/TRBV3-2,TGTGCCAGCAGCCGAAGGGGCGACCCACGGACTGGAAACACCATATATTTT,CASSRRGDPRTGNTIYF
TRBD1,TRBJ1-2,-,TRBV27,TGTGCCAGCAGCGGGACAGTAACTAACTATGGCTACACCTTC,CASSGTVTNYGYTF
-,TRBJ2-2,-,TRBV5-6,TGTGCCAGCAGCTTGGCTATGTCCGCGGGCACCGGGGAGCTGTTTTTT,CASSLAMSAGTGELFF
-,TRBJ2-1,-,TRBV10-3,TGTGCCATCAGGGCAGGGTGGAACAATGAGCAGTTCTTC,CAIRAGWNNEQFF
TRBD2,TRBJ2-5,-,TRBV7-2,TGTGCCAGCAGCTTGGGAGGGAACATGGAGACCCAGTACTTC,CASSLGGNMETQYF
-,TRBJ2-2,-,TRBV27,TGTGCCAGCAGTTTCGGGGGACTGAACACCGGGGAGCTGTTTTTT,CASSFGGLNTGELFF
-,TRBJ2-1,-,TRBV24-1,TGTGCCACCAGTACAGACTTCAGCGGCTACAATGAGCAGTTCTTC,CATSTDFSGYNEQFF
TRBD1,TRBJ1-5,-,TRBV18,TGTGCCAGCTCACCAGATGGACAGGGAAGCCAGCCCCAGCATTTT,CASSPDGQGSQPQHF
-,TRBJ2-5,few,TRBV19,TGTGCCAGTACCAACAGGGGAGGAGAGACCCAGTACTTC,CASTNRGGETQYF
TRBD1,TRBJ2-7,few,TRBV28,TGTGCCAGCAGTTTAGAGGCCCTCGGGACAGCGGATTCTGACGAGCAGTACTTC,CASSLEALGTADSDEQYF
TRBD1,TRBJ2-3,-,TRBV18,TGTGCCAGCTCACCAGGACAGGGGACCACAGATACGCAGTATTTT,CASSPGQGTTDTQYF
TRBD2,TRBJ2-1,-,TRBV5-1,TGCGCCAGCAGCTTAACTAGCGGGGGCCCGCAGTTCTTC,CASSLTSGGPQFF
TRBD1,TRBJ1-1,-,TRBV19,TGTGCCAGTAGTGTCCGGGACAGGCTGAACACTGAAGCTTTCTTT,CASSVRDRLNTEAFF
-,TRBJ2-5,-,TRBV27,TGTGCCAGCAGTTTATTTGCGGGGGAGACCCAGTACTTC,CASSLFAGETQYF
-,TRBJ2-2,-,TRBV29-1,TGCAGCGTTGATTTAGGGGGAAATTCGTACACCGGGGAGCTGTTTTTT,CSVDLGGNSYTGELFF
-,TRBJ1-5,-,TRBV28,TGTGCCAGCAGTTTAATTGAGAATCAGCCCCAGCATTTT,CASSLIENQPQHF
-,TRBJ2-2,-,TRBV24-1,TGTGCCACCTTCTCGATGCGGGACAGAGTTAACACCGGGGAGCTGTTTTTT,CATFSMRDRVNTGELFF
TRBD1,TRBJ1-2,few,TRBV28,TGTGCCAGCAGTCGCTCTGGGACAGGCTTCTATGGCTACACCTTC,CASSRSGTGFYGYTF
-,TRBJ1-3,-,TRBV4-3,TGCGCCAGCAGCCAAGATAGACCCCAACAGGGCACTGGAAACACCATATATTTT,CASSQDRPQQGTGNTIYF
TRBD1,TRBJ1-4,-,TRBV2,TGTGCCAGCAGTGAAAGACAGGGGCGGAATGAAAAACTGTTTTTT,CASSERQGRNEKLFF
-,TRBJ2-7,-,TRBV6-5,TGTGCCAGTCGTTACGACATCTCCTACGAGCAGTACTTC,CASRYDISYEQYF